Each of the 5 T cell receptor beta chains below was sequenced from the same sample in a study of T cells expressing NK-cell markers (dated by TCRdb to the early 2020s). Library creation used 5' RACE. The sample was run on an Illumina HiSeq 2000. TCRdb reprocessed the public reads and reports one entry per CDR3 protein sequence, without DNA. This sample's clone table shows over 250,000 distinct CDR3 sequences. The ten largest clonotypes hold about 4.2% of the sample. Source material: blood T cells: a sorted CD56 or NKG2C T cell subset, CD4+ or CD8+ T cells, or bulk PBMC T cells (not recorded which). Receptor source: a woman between 18 and 69 years old in good health.

The V gene is TRBV25-1, the J gene TRBJ2-1; TCRdb gives TRBD2 as the D gene, but with no DNA this cannot be confirmed. CDR3 length: 15 amino acids. Germline V gene data show CDR1 as MGHDK and CDR2 as SYGVNS. The CDR3 protein is CASSEWLADYNEQFF.

V gene TRBV7-9 combines with J gene TRBJ2-1. CDR1 and CDR2 (germline): SEHNR, FQNEAQ (reference sequence). This CDR3 has 14 residues. CDR3: CASSLRVESEEQFF.

This chain uses TRBV4-1 with TRBJ1-6. The CDR3 is made up of 16 amino acids. Germline V lookup: CDR1 MGHRA, CDR2 YSYEKL. The CDR3 spells CASSPTFQNHNSPLHF.

This chain joins TRBV14 and TRBJ1-1. The CDR3 consists of 13 residues. Germline V gives CDR1 SGHDN, CDR2 FVKESK. The CDR3 loop is CASREYVNTEAFF.

The chain joins TRBV28 to TRBJ2-6; TCRdb's assignment of TRBD1 cannot be checked, as there is no DNA. The CDR3 sequence is 15 residues long. CDR1 is MDHEN and CDR2 is SYDVKM in the germline V gene. CDR3 sequence: CASSLSLGVANVLTF.